Sequencing of this TCR beta chain was carried out in a study of post-analysis software for immune sequencing data. In the study overall: Progressive-relapsing, secondary progressive and relapsing-remitting multiple sclerosis were among the disease courses included.

Study-wide results and caveats: Patients had higher frequencies than controls of roughly five TRBV segments, including TRBV5-6, TRBV5-1 and TRBV20-1. Batch-matched samples strongly co-clustered by F measure.

The V gene's germline CDR1 is SEHNR and CDR2 FQNEAQ (reference sequence). V was pared by 10 bases and J by 3 bases, with 7 bases of the junction left unmatched. The CDR3 consists of 16 residues. Incorporated into the TCR beta cDNA libraries were unique molecular identifiers, which served to reduce PCR and sequencing biases. TCRdb called the PCR reads again in MiXCR, with one record for every CDR3 protein. This table has 350,000 to 500,000 distinct CDR3 sequences, approximately 37% appearing once. On this clonotype itself: The antigen remains undetermined.

The TCR originated in a girl aged 2-10 years with multiple sclerosis. The sample taken for sequencing was blood. The V gene is TRBV7-9, the J gene TRBJ2-6; 12 bases agree with TRBD1. CDR3 protein: CANPGQGAHGANVLTF. The CDR3 DNA reads TGTGCCAACCCGGGACAGGGGGCGCATGGGGCCAACGTCCTGACTTTC.